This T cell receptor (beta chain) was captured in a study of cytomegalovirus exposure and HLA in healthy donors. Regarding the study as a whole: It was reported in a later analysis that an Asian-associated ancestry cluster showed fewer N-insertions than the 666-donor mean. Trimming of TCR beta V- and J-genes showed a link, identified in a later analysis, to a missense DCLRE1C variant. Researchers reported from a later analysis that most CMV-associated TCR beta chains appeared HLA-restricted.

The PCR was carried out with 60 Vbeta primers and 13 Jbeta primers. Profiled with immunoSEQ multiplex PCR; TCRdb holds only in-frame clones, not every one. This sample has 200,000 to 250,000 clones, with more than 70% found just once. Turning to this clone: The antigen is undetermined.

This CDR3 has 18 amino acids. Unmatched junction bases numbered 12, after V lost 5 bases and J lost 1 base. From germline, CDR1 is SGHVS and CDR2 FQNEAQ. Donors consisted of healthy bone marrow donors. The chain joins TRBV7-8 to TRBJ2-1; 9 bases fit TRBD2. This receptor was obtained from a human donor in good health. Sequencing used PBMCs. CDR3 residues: CASSPRNIAGVSYNEQFF. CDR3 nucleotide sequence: TGTGCCAGCAGCCCCCGTAATATAGCGGGAGTATCCTACAATGAGCAGTTCTTC.